These T cell receptor beta chains were read from a single sample in a study of blood T cell repertoires in COVID-19. Using immunoSEQ multiplex PCR, the repertoire was profiled, and TCRdb retains in-frame clones only, with some absent. Counted here are about 91,000 clones, 80% to 90% occurring once; the ten biggest clones make up around 8.1%. Specimen: peripheral blood. The receptors stem from a woman aged 70 to 79 with acute or convalescent COVID-19. The CDR3 runs from the conserved cysteine through the conserved F or W. The order of the fields is J gene, clone size, D gene, V gene, CDR3 protein, CDR3 DNA. A D gene is named only where the DNA matches it firmly. Size values are once, few and many counts, or a class for expanded clones, and some rows have none.

TRBJ1-2	-	TRBD1	TRBV7-9	CASSFLGQGFGYTF	TGTGCCAGCAGCTTTCTGGGACAGGGTTTTGGCTACACCTTC
TRBJ2-5	-	-	TRBV28	CASSLLRLLRQAVGTQYF	TGTGCCAGCAGTTTATTACGACTACTGCGGCAGGCTGTGGGGACCCAGTACTTC
TRBJ2-3	-	TRBD2	TRBV2	CASSEPGLAPVDTQYF	TGTGCCAGCAGCGAGCCGGGACTAGCCCCGGTTGATACGCAGTATTTT
TRBJ1-1	-	TRBD1	TRBV5-1	CASSPDRGTEAFF	TGCGCCAGCAGCCCGGACAGGGGAACTGAAGCTTTCTTT
TRBJ2-1	-	-	TRBV25-1	CASSPARGNFNEQFF	TGTGCCAGCAGTCCCGCGCGCGGGAACTTTAATGAGCAGTTCTTC
TRBJ2-3	-	TRBD2	TRBV2	CASRTTSGITDTQYF	TGTGCCAGCAGGACGACTAGCGGGATCACAGATACGCAGTATTTT
TRBJ1-5	-	TRBD1	TRBV6-5	CASRLTGISNQPQHF	TGTGCCAGCAGATTGACAGGGATTAGCAATCAGCCCCAGCATTTT
TRBJ2-4	-	-	TRBV11-1	CASREVSRNIQYF	TGTGCCAGCAGGGAGGTCTCGCGAAACATTCAGTACTTC
TRBJ1-1	-	-	TRBV6-6	CASSYSRALNTEAFF	TGTGCCAGCAGTTACTCGAGGGCCTTGAACACTGAAGCTTTCTTT
TRBJ2-7	-	TRBD2	TRBV7-8	CASSLGMSSGGKYEQYF	TGTGCCAGCAGCTTAGGAATGTCTAGCGGGGGGAAATACGAGCAGTACTTC
TRBJ2-5	-	-	TRBV5-1	CASSLGLGETQYF	TGCGCCAGCAGCTTGGGCCTCGGAGAGACCCAGTACTTC
TRBJ1-1	-	-	TRBV6-5	CASSYSSNTEAFF	TGTGCCAGCAGTTACTCGAGCAACACTGAAGCTTTCTTT
TRBJ1-6	-	-	TRBV7-9	CASSYLQDNSPLHF	TGTGCCAGCAGCTACTTACAGGATAATTCACCCCTCCACTTT
TRBJ1-1	-	-	TRBV7-8	CASSFRAGGTNTEAFF	TGTGCCAGCAGCTTCCGAGCGGGGGGCACGAACACTGAAGCTTTCTTT
TRBJ2-4	-	TRBD1	TRBV5-5	CASRQLQGENIQYF	TGTGCCAGCAGGCAGTTACAGGGGGAGAACATTCAGTACTTC
TRBJ1-5	-	-	TRBV7-8	CASSLSRGDNQPQHF	TGTGCCAGCAGCTTATCGCGCGGGGACAATCAGCCCCAGCATTTT
TRBJ2-5	-	TRBD1	TRBV11-2	CASSLGQGGTQYF	TGTGCCAGCAGCTTAGGACAGGGCGGGACCCAGTACTTC
TRBJ1-1	-	-	TRBV15	CATSRDFGTNTEAFF	TGTGCCACCAGCAGAGATTTTGGCACGAACACTGAAGCTTTCTTT
TRBJ1-2	-	-	TRBV2	CASSYGHKGGRGYTF	TGTGCCAGCAGTTACGGACATAAGGGAGGGCGAGGCTACACCTTC
TRBJ2-2	-	TRBD2	TRBV4-1	CASSQEAGTSGTRELFF	TGCGCCAGCAGCCAAGAGGCGGGGACTAGCGGGACCAGGGAGCTGTTTTTT
TRBJ2-2	-	-	TRBV10-3	CAISDQNTGELFF	TGTGCCATCAGTGACCAAAACACCGGGGAGCTGTTTTTT
TRBJ2-6	-	-	TRBV3-1/TRBV3-2	CASSQHRARGGDSGANVLTF	TGTGCCAGCAGCCAACATCGGGCAAGAGGCGGGGATTCTGGGGCCAACGTCCTGACTTTC
TRBJ1-1	-	TRBD1	TRBV18	CASSPSTGRSEAFF	TGTGCCAGCTCACCTTCGACAGGGAGATCTGAAGCTTTCTTT
TRBJ1-5	-	-	TRBV11-2	CASSLDIAGNQPQHF	TGTGCCAGCAGCTTAGACATAGCAGGCAATCAGCCCCAGCATTTT
TRBJ1-2	-	-	TRBV6-5	CASSSPNRIGGYTF	TGTGCCAGCAGTTCCCCCAACAGGATCGGGGGCTACACCTTC
TRBJ2-2	-	-	TRBV28	CASSLWRANTGELFF	TGTGCCAGCAGTTTATGGCGCGCGAACACCGGGGAGCTGTTTTTT
TRBJ1-1	once	TRBD1	TRBV28	CASSFGQGAFF	TGTGCCAGCAGTTTCGGACAGGGAGCTTTCTTT
TRBJ1-1	-	TRBD1	TRBV5-3	CARSLGDRKDTEAFF	TGTGCCAGAAGCTTGGGGGACAGAAAGGACACTGAAGCTTTCTTT
TRBJ1-4	few	-	TRBV7-3	CASSLGGSPNEKLFF	TGTGCCAGCAGCTTAGGAGGGTCTCCTAATGAAAAACTGTTTTTT
TRBJ2-3	-	TRBD2	TRBV5-4	CASNTEDRTSGTDTQYF	TGTGCCAGCAACACTGAAGACCGGACTAGCGGGACAGATACGCAGTATTTT
TRBJ1-1	-	-	TRBV28	CASSLVPLQHEAFF	TGTGCCAGCAGTTTAGTCCCCTTGCAACACGAAGCTTTCTTT
TRBJ2-3	-	-	TRBV5-4	CASSLPKDTQYF	TGTGCCAGCAGCTTGCCCAAAGATACGCAGTATTTT
TRBJ2-1	-	-	TRBV18	CATQDSLPYNEQFF	TGTGCCACCCAGGACAGCCTACCCTACAATGAGCAGTTCTTC
TRBJ2-3	once	TRBD2	TRBV19	CASGEGTDTQYF	TGTGCCAGTGGGGAGGGGACAGATACGCAGTATTTT
TRBJ2-4	-	-	TRBV5-3	CARSLPAGKGFRTKLIQYF	TGTGCCAGAAGCTTACCGGCAGGGAAGGGGTTCCGGACGAAACTCATTCAGTACTTC
TRBJ1-3	once	-	TRBV6-5	CASSYGTLGNTIYF	TGTGCCAGCAGTTACGGCACATTAGGAAACACCATATATTTT
TRBJ2-2	once	-	TRBV2	CASSGEQWVGELFF	TGTGCCAGCAGTGGGGAGCAGTGGGTCGGGGAGCTGTTTTTT
TRBJ2-3	-	TRBD2	TRBV27	CASSLSSGRAFSTQYF	TGTGCCAGCAGTTTATCGTCCGGGAGGGCCTTTAGTACGCAGTATTTT
TRBJ2-1	-	TRBD1	TRBV9	CASSAGQGIYNEQFF	TGTGCCAGCAGCGCGGGACAGGGGATATACAATGAGCAGTTCTTC
TRBJ1-5	few	-	TRBV5-1	CASSPGGGNQPQHF	TGCGCCAGCAGCCCTGGCGGGGGCAATCAGCCCCAGCATTTT
TRBJ2-1	-	TRBD1	TRBV29-1	CSETGQYNEQFF	TGCAGCGAGACGGGACAGTACAATGAGCAGTTCTTC
TRBJ1-6	-	-	TRBV19	CASSMPSVNSPLHF	TGTGCCAGTAGTATGCCCAGCGTCAATTCACCCCTCCACTTT
TRBJ2-1	-	-	TRBV11-2	CASSLDSMGLIHNEQFF	TGTGCCAGCAGCTTAGATTCTATGGGACTCATACACAATGAGCAGTTCTTC
TRBJ1-3	-	TRBD1	TRBV6-6	CASSYSQQGAGNTIYF	TGTGCCAGCAGTTACTCGCAGCAGGGGGCGGGAAACACCATATATTTT
TRBJ1-1	-	-	TRBV13	CASSSNFRDNAFF	TGTGCCAGCAGCTCCAACTTCCGGGACAATGCTTTCTTT
TRBJ1-6	-	-	TRBV7-2	CASSSNRPPDSPLHF	TGTGCCAGCAGCTCCAACAGGCCCCCAGATTCACCCCTCCACTTT
TRBJ2-5	-	-	TRBV4-1	CASSLALVETQYF	TGCGCCAGCAGCCTGGCCCTCGTGGAGACCCAGTACTTC
TRBJ2-7	-	TRBD2	TRBV6-1	CASSEAVTSGGLRYF	TGTGCCAGCAGTGAAGCCGTGACTAGCGGGGGGCTTAGGTACTTC
TRBJ2-1	-	TRBD2	TRBV28	CASSFLNPTSGRAGSQFF	TGTGCCAGCAGTTTCCTAAACCCGACTAGCGGGAGGGCCGGTAGCCAGTTCTTC
TRBJ2-1	-	-	TRBV3-1/TRBV3-2	CASSQGGRNNEQFF	TGTGCCAGCAGCCAAGGAGGGAGGAACAATGAGCAGTTCTTC
TRBJ2-7	-	-	TRBV15	CATSRDARRLAPYEQYF	TGTGCCACCAGCAGAGATGCCAGAAGACTTGCCCCCTACGAGCAGTACTTC
TRBJ1-5	once	-	TRBV6-5	CASSYGHLQPQHF	TGTGCCAGCAGTTACGGGCATCTACAGCCCCAGCATTTT
TRBJ2-7	once	TRBD2	TRBV25-1	CASSVLAGSYEQYF	TGTGCCAGCAGTGTACTAGCGGGATCCTACGAGCAGTACTTC
TRBJ1-1	-	-	TRBV11-2	CASSFSGGEITFF	TGTGCCAGCAGCTTCTCGGGGGGCGAAATAACTTTCTTT
TRBJ1-2	-	TRBD1	TRBV6-5	CASSYGQGALYGYTF	TGTGCCAGCAGTTACGGGCAGGGGGCCTTATATGGCTACACCTTC
TRBJ1-2	few	TRBD1	TRBV7-2	CASSLHRGPYGYTF	TGTGCCAGCAGCTTACACAGGGGCCCTTATGGCTACACCTTC
TRBJ2-1	once	-	TRBV11-3	CASSTGWRVSDEQFF	TGTGCCAGCAGCACCGGTTGGAGGGTTTCAGATGAGCAGTTCTTC
TRBJ2-7	-	TRBD2	TRBV7-9	CASSLGLLAGGSGTNEQYF	TGTGCCAGCAGCTTAGGGCTACTAGCGGGAGGATCGGGTACTAACGAGCAGTACTTC
TRBJ2-5	-	TRBD2	TRBV2	CASSARGGASLRETQYF	TGTGCCAGCAGTGCCCGCGGGGGGGCGAGTTTACGAGAGACCCAGTACTTC
TRBJ2-1	-	-	TRBV7-9	CASSSWGVNEQFF	TGTGCCAGCAGCTCGTGGGGGGTCAATGAGCAGTTCTTC